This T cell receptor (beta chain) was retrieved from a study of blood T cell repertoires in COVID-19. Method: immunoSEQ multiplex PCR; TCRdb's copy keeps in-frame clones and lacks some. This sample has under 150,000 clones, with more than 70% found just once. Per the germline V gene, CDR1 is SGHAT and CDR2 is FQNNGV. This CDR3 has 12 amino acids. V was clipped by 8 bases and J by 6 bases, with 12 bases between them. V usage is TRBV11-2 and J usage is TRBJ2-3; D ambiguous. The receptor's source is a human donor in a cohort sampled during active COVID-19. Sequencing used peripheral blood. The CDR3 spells CASSTVSDTQYF. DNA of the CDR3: TGTGCCAGCTCAACGGTCTCCGATACGCAGTATTTT.